This T cell receptor (beta chain) was identified during a study of CD8 T cells in ankylosing spondylitis. It was by quantitative 5'-RACE with molecular barcodes that TCR beta libraries were made. TCRdb analysed the 5' RACE reads with MiXCR anew, one entry per CDR3 protein. The table has approximately 140,000 distinct CDR3 sequences, roughly 44% seen once. Germline-derived CDR1 and CDR2 are MNHEY and SVGAGI. This CDR3 region has 15 residues. Trimming removed 0 bases at V and 3 bases at J, with 11 bases between. The chain employs TRBV6-5 and TRBJ1-2; D is unresolved. This sequence was found in a male donor with ankylosing spondylitis. The sequenced sample was synovial fluid, either unsorted or a sorted T cell fraction (not recorded which). The CDR3 DNA is TGTGCCAGCAGTTACTCCCGGACGGCGTACTATGGCTACACCTTC. Its translation: CASSYSRTAYYGYTF.